One and the same sample provided the 21 T cell receptor beta chains below, sequenced in a study of identical twins. TCRdb independently ran MiXCR on the 5' RACE reads; one entry per CDR3 protein. The sample has about 570,000 distinct CDR3 sequences, more than 9% seen once. These same records also appear under a second study, on yellow fever vaccine responses in identical twins.

Sequencing input: PBMCs. These receptors all stem from a woman aged 18-29 years in good health.

There are many counts of this clonotype. This rearrangement joins TRBV12-3 or TRBV12-4 to TRBJ2-7; 11 bases align to TRBD1. CDR3 length: 16 residues. The junction had 8 bases not matched to a gene; V was cut back by 5 bases and J by 2 bases. CDR3 sequence: CASSPRPGQGAYEQYF. CDR3 sequence (DNA): TGTGCCAGCAGTCCCCGTCCGGGACAGGGGGCCTACGAGCAGTACTTC.

This clonotype was seen a handful of times. The rearrangement joins TRBV15 to TRBJ2-1, with 11 bases lining up with TRBD1. Germline values: CDR1 LNHNV, CDR2 YYDKDF (reference sequence). The V and J ends lost 0 bases and 8 bases, in that order; junction bases with no gene match: 3. This CDR3 region has 15 residues. The CDR3 DNA sequence: TGTGCCACCAGCAGAGATCGGACAGGGGGCGATGAGCAGTTCTTC. It is translated as CATSRDRTGGDEQFF.

This clonotype was detected many times. The gene calls are TRBV5-1 and TRBJ2-3; D might be TRBD1 (6 bases). The CDR3 has 16 residues. Germline V gene data show CDR1 as SGHRS and CDR2 as YFSETQ. V lost 4 bases and J lost 1, with 16 bases in between. The CDR3 region is CASSPRTASGTDTQYF. The CDR3 coding sequence is TGCGCCAGCAGCCCGAGGACAGCCTCCGGCACAGATACGCAGTATTTT.

The chain employs TRBV18 and TRBJ2-7; D unresolved. The CDR3 is 15 residues long. Looked up from germline, CDR1 is KGHSH and CDR2 is LQKENI. The germline V and J ends were trimmed by 2 bases and 0 bases, with 11 bases remaining between them. The CDR3 DNA follows: TGTGCCAGCTCACCAGCACCAGGAAGCTCCTACGAGCAGTACTTC. It translates to CASSPAPGSSYEQYF.

In this sample, this clonotype turned up once. It may be a read error: a sequence one base away is much more abundant. The rearrangement links TRBV29-1 to TRBJ2-7, with D perhaps TRBD2 (5 bases). This CDR3 spans 14 amino acids. Trimming shortened V by 4 bases and J by 6 bases, and 19 bases separated the two germline ends. Germline V gene sequence: CDR1 SQVTM, CDR2 ANQGSEA. The CDR3, as DNA: TGCAGCGTTGGATCACTGCGCGGGTCGGGCGAGCAGTACTTC. Its translation: CSVGSLRGSGEQYF.

The table lists this clonotype with many counts. This chain joins TRBV6-2 or TRBV6-3 and TRBJ2-3, with 11 bases aligning to TRBD2. V lost 5 bases to trimming and J lost 7 bases; unmatched junction nucleotides: 8. The CDR3 is made up of 15 amino acids. Germline CDR1 is MNHEY and CDR2 is SVGEGT. The CDR3 DNA reads TGTGCCAGCAGTCCGCTAGCGGGAGGAAGGAATACGCAGTATTTT. Protein product: CASSPLAGGRNTQYF.

This clonotype was seen many times. J is TRBJ2-7 and V is TRBV28, with 9 bases aligning to TRBD2. Germline loops: CDR1 MDHEN, CDR2 SYDVKM. CDR3 length equals 14 residues. Trimming cost V 9 bases and J 2 bases; bases outside gene matches: 8. This chain's CDR3 is CASKNSGGPYEQYF. The CDR3 nucleotides read TGTGCCAGTAAAAATAGCGGGGGTCCCTACGAGCAGTACTTC.

The V gene is TRBV5-1, the J gene TRBJ1-1, with D unresolved. The V gene's germline CDR1 is SGHRS and CDR2 YFSETQ. The CDR3 contains 16 residues. V was clipped by 6 bases and J by 0 bases, with 18 bases between them. The CDR3 DNA sequence: TGCGCCAGCAAATCCCGGGGTTCTCTACTGAACACTGAAGCTTTCTTT. Protein: CASKSRGSLLNTEAFF.

This clonotype was counted ten times or more. The chain combines TRBV12-3 or TRBV12-4 with TRBJ2-2, with 9 bases fitting TRBD2. J lost 2 bases, V lost 3 bases, and 4 bases had no gene match. The CDR3 has 16 residues. CDR3 sequence (DNA): TGTGCCAGCAGTTTCGCTAGCGGGGTAAACACCGGGGAGCTGTTTTTT. Amino acids: CASSFASGVNTGELFF.

This clonotype was counted at least ten times. V is TRBV24-1 and J is TRBJ2-1; 9 bases are a match to TRBD1. J lost 14 bases, V lost 4 bases, and 11 bases had no gene match. Germline CDR1 is KGHDR and CDR2 is SFDVKD. The CDR3 extends over 14 amino acids. The CDR3 sequence: CATSDQMRTGVKFF. The CDR3 coding sequence is TGTGCCACCAGTGACCAAATGAGGACAGGGGTTAAGTTCTTC.

A few counts support this clonotype. This chain links TRBV10-3 with TRBJ2-7, with D maybe TRBD2 (5 bases). Germline V gene sequence: CDR1 ENHRY, CDR2 SYGVKD. Trimming removed 6 bases from V and 4 bases from J, with 13 bases in between. This CDR3 region has 13 residues. The CDR3 nucleotides read TGTGCCATCAGGACGGGATCTTTTTACGAGCAGTACTTC. Amino acid sequence: CAIRTGSFYEQYF.

This clonotype was picked up a small number of times. J is TRBJ2-2 and V is TRBV7-9, with 12 positions matching TRBD2. The CDR3 runs 17 residues. Trimming cost V 3 bases and J 5 bases; bases outside gene matches: 7. From germline, CDR1 is SEHNR and CDR2 FQNEAQ (reference sequence). The CDR3 DNA sequence: TGTGCCAGCAGCTTTCCTAGCGGGGGGGCTGGAACCGGGGAGCTGTTTTTT. Residues: CASSFPSGGAGTGELFF.

This clonotype showed up many times. The chain combines TRBV20-1 with TRBJ2-7; D remains unclear. Trimming left V 4 bases short and J 0 bases short, with 10 bases between. The CDR3 runs to 13 residues. Germline loops: CDR1 DFQATT, CDR2 SNEGSKA (reference sequence). DNA of the CDR3: TGCAGTGCTAACCACCCGAGCTCCTACGAGCAGTACTTC. This codes for CSANHPSSYEQYF.

This clonotype was picked up many times. This chain uses TRBV5-1 with TRBJ1-1, with D uncertain. There are 14 residues in the CDR3. CDR1 is SGHRS, CDR2 YFSETQ, per germline. Deletions cut 3 bases from V and 2 bases from J, with 11 bases between. Here the CDR3 reads CASSSSGFNTEAFF. CDR3 DNA: TGCGCCAGCAGCTCCTCCGGTTTCAACACTGAAGCTTTCTTT. Filled out from reference TRBV5-1 and TRBJ1-1, the complete variable domain reads KAGVTQTPRYLIKTRGQQVTLSCSPISGHRSVSWYQQTPGQGLQFLFEYFSETQRNKGNFPGRFSGRQFSNSRSEMNVSTLELGDSALYLCASSSSGFNTEAFFGQGTRLTVV.

This clonotype was recorded a few times. The chain joins TRBV7-8 to TRBJ2-7; 7 positions match TRBD2. The germline V gene has CDR1 SGHVS and CDR2 FQNEAQ. The V segment lost 4 bases and the J segment 9 bases; nucleotides outside the gene matches: 12. The CDR3 sequence is 14 residues long. The chain's CDR3 is CASSSPGRDLGQYF. For the CDR3, the DNA is TGTGCCAGCAGCTCTCCTGGGAGGGACCTCGGGCAGTACTTC.

The gene calls are TRBV27 and TRBJ2-3, with TRBD1 identical over 9 bases. Germline V gene data show CDR1 as MNHEY and CDR2 as SMNVEV (reference sequence). The length of the CDR3 is 15 residues. V shed 6 bases and J 6 bases; nucleotides not matched to a gene: 10. CDR3 bases: TGTGCCAGCAGATGGGGACAGGGAGACAGGGATACGCAGTATTTT. Encoded protein: CASRWGQGDRDTQYF.

The chain combines TRBV11-2 with TRBJ2-7, with 8 nucleotides matching TRBD2. This CDR3 has 17 residues. Trimming took 2 bases from V and 1 from J; bases not matched to a gene: 10. Looked up from germline, CDR1 is SGHAT and CDR2 is FQNNGV. The CDR3, as DNA: TGTGCCAGCAGCTTATTGCGCCGGGGGGGCCAATCCTACGAGCAGTACTTC. Amino acids: CASSLLRRGGQSYEQYF.

The CDR3 DNA sequence: TGTGCCTTCTGTTTAGCCCTACTAGCGGGAGCCTACAATGAGCAGTTCTTC. It specifies CAFCLALLAGAYNEQFF. The gene calls are TRBV12-3 or TRBV12-4 and TRBJ2-1, with 11 bases matching TRBD2. With V trimmed by 11 bases and J by 2 bases, 14 bases remained unmatched. The CDR3 is 17 amino acids.

The rearrangement joins TRBV5-1 to TRBJ2-4; TRBD1 matches 7 bases. The V segment lost 4 bases and the J segment 6 bases; nucleotides outside the gene matches: 4. The CDR3 has 13 amino acids. Germline CDR1 and CDR2: SGHRS and YFSETQ. In DNA form, the CDR3 reads TGCGCCAGCAGCCCCCGGACAGGAAACATTCAGTACTTC. It yields the protein CASSPRTGNIQYF.

Only a few counts were recorded for this clonotype. The V and J genes are TRBV6-5 and TRBJ2-3; D not resolved. The CDR3 has 15 residues. The germline gives CDR1 MNHEY, CDR2 SVGAGI. V was shortened by 4 bases and J by 2 bases, with 13 bases between the two germline ends. CDR3 DNA: TGTGCCAGCAGTTTACACCGGACCTACACAGATACGCAGTATTTT. Protein product: CASSLHRTYTDTQYF.

This clonotype was observed a handful of times. This chain links TRBV20-1 with TRBJ1-1, with 7 bases fitting TRBD1. This CDR3 has 13 amino acids. The germline V gene encodes CDR1 DFQATT and CDR2 SNEGSKA (reference sequence). The V segment lost 4 bases and the J segment 4 bases; nucleotides outside the gene matches: 6. The DNA of the CDR3 is TGCAGTGCTACCAGACAGGGTGGCACTGAAGCTTTCTTT. Protein product: CSATRQGGTEAFF.